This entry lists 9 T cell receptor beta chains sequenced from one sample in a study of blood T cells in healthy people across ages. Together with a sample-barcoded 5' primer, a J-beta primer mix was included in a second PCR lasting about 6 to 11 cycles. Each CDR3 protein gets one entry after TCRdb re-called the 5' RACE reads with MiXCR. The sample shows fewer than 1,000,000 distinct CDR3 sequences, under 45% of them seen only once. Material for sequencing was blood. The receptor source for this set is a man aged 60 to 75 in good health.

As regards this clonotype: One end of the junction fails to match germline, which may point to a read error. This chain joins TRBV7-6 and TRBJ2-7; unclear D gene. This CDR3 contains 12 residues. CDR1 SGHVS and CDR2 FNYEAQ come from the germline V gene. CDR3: CAGSLPLDEQYF. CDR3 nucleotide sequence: TGTGCCGGCAGCCTGCCGTTAGATGAGCAGTACTTC.

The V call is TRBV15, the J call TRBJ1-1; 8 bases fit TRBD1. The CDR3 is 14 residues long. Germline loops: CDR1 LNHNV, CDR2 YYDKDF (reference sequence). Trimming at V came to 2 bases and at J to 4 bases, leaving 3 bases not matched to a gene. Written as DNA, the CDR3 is TGTGCCACCAGCAGACACGACAGGGGCACTGAAGCTTTCTTT. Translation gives CATSRHDRGTEAFF. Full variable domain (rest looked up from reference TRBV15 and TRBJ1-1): DAMVIQNPRYQVTQFGKPVTLSCSQTLNHNVMYWYQQKSSQAPKLLFHYYDKDFNNEADTPDNFQSRRPNTSFCFLDIRSPGLGDTAMYLCATSRHDRGTEAFFGQGTRLTVV.

In DNA, the CDR3 is TGTGCCAGCAGCCTAGACTGGAGTAACACTGAAGCTTTCTTT. Protein: CASSLDWSNTEAFF. The gene calls are TRBV6-1 and TRBJ1-1; no firm D call. CDR3 length: 14 residues. Germline V CDR1 and CDR2: MNHNS, SASEGT. V lost 6 bases and J 2 bases, leaving 13 bases between the germline ends.

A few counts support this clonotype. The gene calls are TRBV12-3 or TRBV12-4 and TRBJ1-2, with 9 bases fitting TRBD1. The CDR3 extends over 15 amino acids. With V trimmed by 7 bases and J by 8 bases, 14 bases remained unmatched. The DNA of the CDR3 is TGTGCCAGCAACCCGGGCCCCGGGACAGGGCAAGGCTACACCTTC. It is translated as CASNPGPGTGQGYTF.

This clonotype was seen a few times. CDR3 sequence (DNA): TGTGCCAGCAGTTACGAACTTAGTAAGCAGTTCTTC. Translated: CASSYELSKQFF. The chain joins TRBV6-2 or TRBV6-3 to TRBJ2-1, with D uncertain. V was cut by 2 bases and J by 11 bases, with 10 bases left in between. CDR3 length: 12 residues. From germline, CDR1 is MNHEY and CDR2 SVGEGT.

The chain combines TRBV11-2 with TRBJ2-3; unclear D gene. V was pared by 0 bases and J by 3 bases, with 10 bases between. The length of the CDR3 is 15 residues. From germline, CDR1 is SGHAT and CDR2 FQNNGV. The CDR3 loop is CASSLDRVLTDTQYF. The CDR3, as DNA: TGTGCCAGCAGCTTAGATCGCGTCTTGACAGATACGCAGTATTTT. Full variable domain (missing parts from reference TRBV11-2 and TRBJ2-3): EAGVAQSPRYKIIEKRQSVAFWCNPISGHATLYWYQQILGQGPKLLIQFQNNGVVDDSQLPKDRFSAERLKGVDSTLKIQPAKLEDSAVYLCASSLDRVLTDTQYFGPGTRLTVL.

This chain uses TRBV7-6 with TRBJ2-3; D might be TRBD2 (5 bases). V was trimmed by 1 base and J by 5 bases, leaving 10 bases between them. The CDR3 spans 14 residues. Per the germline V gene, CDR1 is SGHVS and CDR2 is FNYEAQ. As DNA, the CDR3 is TGTGCCAGCAGCTTAGGTGTGGAGGTAGATACGCAGTATTTT. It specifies CASSLGVEVDTQYF.

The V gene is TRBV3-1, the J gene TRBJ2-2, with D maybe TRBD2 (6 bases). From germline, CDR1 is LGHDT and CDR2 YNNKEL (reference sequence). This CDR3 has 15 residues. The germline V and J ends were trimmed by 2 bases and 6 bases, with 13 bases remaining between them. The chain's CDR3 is CASSQLGTYSGELFF. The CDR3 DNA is TGTGCCAGCAGCCAACTCGGGACTTACTCCGGGGAGCTGTTTTTT.

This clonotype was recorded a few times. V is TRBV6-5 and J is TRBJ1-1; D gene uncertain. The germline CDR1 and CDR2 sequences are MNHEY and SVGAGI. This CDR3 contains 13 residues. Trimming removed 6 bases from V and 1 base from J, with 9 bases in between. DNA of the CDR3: TGTGCCAGCAGAGATTCGGGGAACACTGAAGCTTTCTTT. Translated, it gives CASRDSGNTEAFF.